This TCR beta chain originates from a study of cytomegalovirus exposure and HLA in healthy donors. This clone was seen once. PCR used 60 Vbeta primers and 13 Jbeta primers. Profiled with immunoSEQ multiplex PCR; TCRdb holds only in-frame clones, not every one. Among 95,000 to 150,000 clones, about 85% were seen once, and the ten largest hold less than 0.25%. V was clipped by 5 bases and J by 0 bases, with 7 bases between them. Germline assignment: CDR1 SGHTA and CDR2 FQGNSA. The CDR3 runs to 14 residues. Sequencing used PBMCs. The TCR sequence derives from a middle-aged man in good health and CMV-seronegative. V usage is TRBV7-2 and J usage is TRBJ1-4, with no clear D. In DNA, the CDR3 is TGTGCCAGCAGCCAACAGCCAACTAATGAAAAACTGTTTTTT. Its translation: CASSQQPTNEKLFF.